One sample yielded the 14 T cell receptor beta chains listed below, sequenced in a study of identical twins. Each CDR3 protein is one row after TCRdb ran MiXCR on the 5' RACE reads. The sample comprises 500,000 or so distinct CDR3 sequences, around 20% of which are singletons, and about 0.91% rests with the top ten. These sequences were also reported in another study, on T cells expressing NK-cell markers.

The sequencing sample was made of CD4+ T cells sorted from blood. The receptors originated from a woman under 30 in good health.

This chain connects TRBV20-1 to TRBJ2-2; possible D gene TRBD2, 5 bases. The CDR3 length is 16 residues. Per germline, CDR1 DFQATT and CDR2 SNEGSKA (reference sequence). The V and J ends lost 6 bases and 3 bases respectively, with 20 bases between them. DNA of the CDR3: TGCAGTGCCCGTGATCCCGGGAAAACCTACACCGGGGAGCTGTTTTTT. As protein: CSARDPGKTYTGELFF.

This clonotype was counted between two and nine times. The chain uses TRBV5-1 and TRBJ1-1; no reliable D call. Trimming left V 0 bases short and J 5 bases short, with 14 bases between. The CDR3 is 15 residues long. Germline loops: CDR1 SGHRS, CDR2 YFSETQ. The CDR3 nucleotides are TGCGCCAGCAGCTTGGCCGTTGGGAGCGGTACTGAAGCTTTCTTT. This gives the protein CASSLAVGSGTEAFF. Drawing the rest from reference TRBV5-1 and TRBJ1-1, the complete variable domain is KAGVTQTPRYLIKTRGQQVTLSCSPISGHRSVSWYQQTPGQGLQFLFEYFSETQRNKGNFPGRFSGRQFSNSRSEMNVSTLELGDSALYLCASSLAVGSGTEAFFGQGTRLTVV.

This clonotype occurred a few times. The J gene is TRBJ2-1, the V gene TRBV20-1; 8 bases map to TRBD1. Germline V gene sequence: CDR1 DFQATT, CDR2 SNEGSKA (reference sequence). The V segment lost 1 base and the J segment 7 bases; nucleotides outside the gene matches: 6. The CDR3 is 14 residues long. In DNA, the CDR3 is TGCAGTGCTAGAGCCTCGACAGGGGCGAATGAGCAGTTCTTC. Translating gives CSARASTGANEQFF.

This clonotype was counted ten times or more. The rearrangement uses TRBV3-1 and TRBJ1-2, with 11 bases fitting TRBD1. From germline, CDR1 is LGHDT and CDR2 YNNKEL (reference sequence). V lost 4 bases, J lost 7 bases, and 5 bases stayed unmatched. This CDR3 is built from 14 residues. Written as DNA, the CDR3 is TGTGCCAGCAGCCTAGGACAGGGGGCTGGTGGCTACACCTTC. It encodes CASSLGQGAGGYTF.

This clonotype appeared a few times. This rearrangement joins TRBV20-1 to TRBJ1-5, with D unresolved. V was pared by 4 bases and J by 3 bases, with 10 bases between. Germline CDR1 reads DFQATT; CDR2 reads SNEGSKA (reference sequence). The CDR3 is 13 amino acids. Here the CDR3 reads CSAMGGYNQPQHF. CDR3 coding DNA: TGCAGTGCTATGGGCGGTTACAATCAGCCCCAGCATTTT.

The chain links TRBV20-1 to TRBJ1-2, with 7 bases fitting TRBD1. Trimming at V came to 3 bases and at J to 8 bases, leaving 9 bases not matched to a gene. There are 13 residues in the CDR3. Per germline, CDR1 DFQATT and CDR2 SNEGSKA (reference sequence). This chain's CDR3 is CSASEQGPQGYTF. Here the CDR3 DNA reads TGCAGTGCTAGTGAACAGGGGCCGCAAGGCTACACCTTC.

This clonotype showed up just a few times. The rearrangement joins TRBV25-1 to TRBJ2-3; 8 bases line up with TRBD2. Germline assignment: CDR1 MGHDK and CDR2 SYGVNS. This CDR3 is built from 15 residues. Trimming removed 8 bases from V and 8 bases from J; junction bases left unmatched: 15. CDR3 DNA sequence: TGTGCCAGCCATCATTCAGCGGGGACTAGGGGTACGCAGTATTTT. This encodes CASHHSAGTRGTQYF.

This clonotype was seen a handful of times. The chain has TRBV7-2 and TRBJ2-7; TRBD2 agrees at 13 bases. The V segment lost 6 bases and the J segment 6 bases; nucleotides outside the gene matches: 5. Germline loops: CDR1 SGHTA, CDR2 FQGNSA. The CDR3 is 14 amino acids. DNA of the CDR3: TGTGCCAGCAGTCAAACTAGCGGGAGGGGCGAGCAGTACTTC. Residues: CASSQTSGRGEQYF. Together with reference TRBV7-2 and TRBJ2-7, the CDR3 gives the full variable domain: GAGVSQSPSNKVTEKGKDVELRCDPISGHTALYWYRQSLGQGLEFLIYFQGNSAPDKSGLPSDRFSAERTGGSVSTLTIQRTQQEDSAVYLCASSQTSGRGEQYFGPGTRLTVT.

The chain recombines TRBV7-6 with TRBJ2-6; D not resolved. There are 15 residues in the CDR3. In germline, CDR1 is SGHVS, CDR2 FNYEAQ. The V end was cut by 6 bases, the J end by 0 bases, with 9 bases between. CDR3 nucleotide sequence: TGTGCCAGCAGACTAACCATCTCTGGGGCCAACGTCCTGACTTTC. Its translation: CASRLTISGANVLTF.

The rearrangement links TRBV5-1 to TRBJ2-1; the match to TRBD2 covers 8 bases. V lost 3 bases, J lost 5 bases, and 7 bases stayed unmatched. Germline values: CDR1 SGHRS, CDR2 YFSETQ. The CDR3 length is 15 residues. CDR3 sequence: CASSWLGLGDNEQFF. CDR3 sequence (DNA): TGCGCCAGCAGCTGGCTGGGACTAGGGGACAATGAGCAGTTCTTC.

Note on this clonotype: One end of the junction fails to match germline, which may point to a read error. The V gene is TRBV7-2, the J gene TRBJ2-7; D is undetermined. In germline, CDR1 is SGHTA, CDR2 FQGNSA. This CDR3 is 12 amino acids long. For the CDR3, the DNA is TGTGCCAGCAGCGGCGGCTCCTCCGAGCAGTACTTC. This sequence encodes CASSGGSSEQYF.

The gene calls are TRBV10-3 and TRBJ2-5; 10 positions agree with TRBD2. J was trimmed by 1 base and V by 6 bases; bases with no gene match: 11. The CDR3 spans 17 residues. Looked up from germline, CDR1 is ENHRY and CDR2 is SYGVKD. CDR3 DNA: TGTGCCATCAGCAAGCAGTCTAGCGGGAGTTCCCAAGAGACCCAGTACTTC. Its protein is CAISKQSSGSSQETQYF.

This rearrangement joins TRBV10-2 to TRBJ1-1, with no clear D. V lost 6 bases to trimming and J lost 0 bases, with 11 bases between them. The CDR3 extends over 14 amino acids. Germline assignment: CDR1 WSHSY and CDR2 SAAADI. CDR3 loop: CASRAQVMNTEAFF. The DNA of the CDR3 is TGCGCCAGCAGAGCTCAGGTGATGAACACTGAAGCTTTCTTT.

The chain recombines TRBV27 with TRBJ2-3, with 7 bases matching TRBD2. V lost 4 bases to trimming and J lost 3 bases; unmatched junction nucleotides: 4. The V gene's germline CDR1 is MNHEY and CDR2 SMNVEV (reference sequence). This CDR3 is 14 amino acids long. CDR3 nucleotides: TGTGCCAGCAGTTATCAGCGGGGAACAGATACGCAGTATTTT. Its protein product is CASSYQRGTDTQYF.